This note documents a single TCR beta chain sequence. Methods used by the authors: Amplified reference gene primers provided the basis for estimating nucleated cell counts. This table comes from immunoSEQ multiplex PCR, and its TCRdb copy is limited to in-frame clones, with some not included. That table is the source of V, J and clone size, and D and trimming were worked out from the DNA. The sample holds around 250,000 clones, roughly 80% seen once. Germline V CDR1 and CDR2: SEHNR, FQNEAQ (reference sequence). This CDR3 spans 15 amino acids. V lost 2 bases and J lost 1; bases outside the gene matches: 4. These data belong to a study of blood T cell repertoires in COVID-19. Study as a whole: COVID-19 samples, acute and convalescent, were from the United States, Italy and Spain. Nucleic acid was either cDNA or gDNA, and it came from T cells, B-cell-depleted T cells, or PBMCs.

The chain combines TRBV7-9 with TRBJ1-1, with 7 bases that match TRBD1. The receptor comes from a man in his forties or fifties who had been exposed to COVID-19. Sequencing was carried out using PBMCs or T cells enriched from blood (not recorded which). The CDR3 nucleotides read TGTGCCAGCAGCTTAACAGGGGCGGGGAACACTGAAGCTTTCTTT. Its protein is CASSLTGAGNTEAFF.